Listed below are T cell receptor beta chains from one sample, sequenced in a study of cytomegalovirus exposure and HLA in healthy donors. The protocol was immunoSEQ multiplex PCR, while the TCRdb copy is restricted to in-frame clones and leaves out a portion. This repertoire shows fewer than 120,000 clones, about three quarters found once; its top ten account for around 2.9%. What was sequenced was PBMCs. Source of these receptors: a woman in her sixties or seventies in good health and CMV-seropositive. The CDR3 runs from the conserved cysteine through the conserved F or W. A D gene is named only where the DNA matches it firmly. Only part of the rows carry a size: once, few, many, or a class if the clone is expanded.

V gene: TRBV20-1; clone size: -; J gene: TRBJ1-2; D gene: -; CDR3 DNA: TGCAGTGCCCTGGACTCGTATGGCTACACCTTC; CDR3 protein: CSALDSYGYTF
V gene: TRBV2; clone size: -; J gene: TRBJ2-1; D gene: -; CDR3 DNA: TGTGCCAGCAGTGAAGTGTCGGGCAATGAGCAGTTCTTC; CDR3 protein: CASSEVSGNEQFF
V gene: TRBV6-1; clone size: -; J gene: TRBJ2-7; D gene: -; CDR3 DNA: TGTGCCAGCATCAGTGTAGGGGGCTCCTACGAGCAGTACTTC; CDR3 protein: CASISVGGSYEQYF
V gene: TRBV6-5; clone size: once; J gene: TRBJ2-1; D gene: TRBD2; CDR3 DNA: TGTGCCAGCAGCTCCGGGACTAGCTTCTACAATGAGCAGTTCTTC; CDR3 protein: CASSSGTSFYNEQFF
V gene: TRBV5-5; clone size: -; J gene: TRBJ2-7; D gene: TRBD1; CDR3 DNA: TGTGCCAGCAGCTTGCTGACAGGGTTCCACGAGCAGTACTTC; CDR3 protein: CASSLLTGFHEQYF
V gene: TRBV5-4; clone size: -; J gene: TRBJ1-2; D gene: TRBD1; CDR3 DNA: TGTGCCAGCAGCTTTCCGGGACAGGCAATCTATGGCTACACCTTC; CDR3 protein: CASSFPGQAIYGYTF
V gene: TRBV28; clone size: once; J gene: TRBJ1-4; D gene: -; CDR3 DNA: TGTGCCAGCAGTTTATACGCCGATAGTAATGAAAAACTGTTTTTT; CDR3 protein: CASSLYADSNEKLFF
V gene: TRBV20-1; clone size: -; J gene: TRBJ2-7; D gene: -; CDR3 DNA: TGCAGTGCTAGTGTTACGAGCGAGCAGTACTTC; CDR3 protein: CSASVTSEQYF
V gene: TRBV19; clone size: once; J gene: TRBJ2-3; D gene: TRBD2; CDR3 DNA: TGTGCCAGTAGTAAGACTAGCGGGAGTTACCCCCCAGATACGCAGTATTTT; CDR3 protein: CASSKTSGSYPPDTQYF
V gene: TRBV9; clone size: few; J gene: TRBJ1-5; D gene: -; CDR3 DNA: TGTGCCAGCAGCGTAGGTGCGGCTAGCAATCAGCCCCAGCATTTT; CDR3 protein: CASSVGAASNQPQHF
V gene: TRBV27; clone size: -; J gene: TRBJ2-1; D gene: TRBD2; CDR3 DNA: TGTGCCAGCAGTTTAGGGACTAGCGGGGACAATGAGCAGTTCTTC; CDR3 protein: CASSLGTSGDNEQFF
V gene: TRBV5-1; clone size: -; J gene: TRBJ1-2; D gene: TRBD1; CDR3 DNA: TGCGCCAGCAGCCCGGGAGACAGGGTCGGCCATGGCTACACCTTC; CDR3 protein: CASSPGDRVGHGYTF
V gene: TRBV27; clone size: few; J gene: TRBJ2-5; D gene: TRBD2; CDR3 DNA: TGTGCCAGCAGTATTCTAGCGGGAGGGCAAGAGACCCAGTACTTC; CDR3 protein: CASSILAGGQETQYF
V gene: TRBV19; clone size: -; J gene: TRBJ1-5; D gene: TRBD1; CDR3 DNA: TGTGCCAGTAGCCCAACCACCGGGACAGGGGGTCAGCCCCAGCATTTT; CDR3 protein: CASSPTTGTGGQPQHF
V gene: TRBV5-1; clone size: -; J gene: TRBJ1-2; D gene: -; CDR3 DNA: TGCGCCAGCAGCAAAAGGGACACCTCAAGCGGCTACACCTTC; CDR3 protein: CASSKRDTSSGYTF
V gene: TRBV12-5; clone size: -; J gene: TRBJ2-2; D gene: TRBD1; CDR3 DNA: TGTGCTAGTGGCCTAGGACAGGGGGCAGGGGAGCTGTTTTTT; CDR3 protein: CASGLGQGAGELFF
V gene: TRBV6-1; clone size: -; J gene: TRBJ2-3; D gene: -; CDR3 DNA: TGTGCCAGCAGTGCCCGACGGAGAAGCACAGATACGCAGTATTTT; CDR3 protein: CASSARRRSTDTQYF
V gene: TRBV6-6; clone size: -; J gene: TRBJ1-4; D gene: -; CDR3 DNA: TGTGCCAGCGGCGGCAGGGCGGATGAAAAACTGTTTTTT; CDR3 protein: CASGGRADEKLFF
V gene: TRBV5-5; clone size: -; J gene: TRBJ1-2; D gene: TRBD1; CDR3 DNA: TGTGCCAGCAGCCAGGGGGCATCGTTAGCTAACTATGGCTACACCTTC; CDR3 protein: CASSQGASLANYGYTF
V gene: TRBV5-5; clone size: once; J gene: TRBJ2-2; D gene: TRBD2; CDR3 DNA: TGTGCCAGCAGCCCGGGACTAGCGTATCCCGGGGAGCTGTTTTTT; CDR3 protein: CASSPGLAYPGELFF
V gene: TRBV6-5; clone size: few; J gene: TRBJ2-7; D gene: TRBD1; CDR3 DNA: TGTGCCAGTGGGGTCGTCTGGGACAGCTACGAGCAGTACTTC; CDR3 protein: CASGVVWDSYEQYF
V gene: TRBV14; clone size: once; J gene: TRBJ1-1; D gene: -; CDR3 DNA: TGTGCCAGCAGCTATACAGGGTTTACTGAAGCTTTCTTT; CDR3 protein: CASSYTGFTEAFF
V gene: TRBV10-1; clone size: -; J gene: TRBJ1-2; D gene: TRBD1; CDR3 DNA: TGCGCCAGCAGTGAGTCAAGCAGGGGGAACTATGGCTACACCTTC; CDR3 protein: CASSESSRGNYGYTF
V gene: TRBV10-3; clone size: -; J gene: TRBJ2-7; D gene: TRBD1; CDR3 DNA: TGTGCCATCAGTGCGGACAGGGGAGGCTACGAGCAGTACTTC; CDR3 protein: CAISADRGGYEQYF
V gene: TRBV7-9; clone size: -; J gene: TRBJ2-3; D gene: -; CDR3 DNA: TGTGCCAGCAGCTTACCTGAAGGGGCCGAGAGAGATACGCAGTATTTT; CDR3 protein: CASSLPEGAERDTQYF
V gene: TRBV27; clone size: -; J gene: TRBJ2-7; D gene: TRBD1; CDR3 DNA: TGTGCCAGCAGCACCTCCGGGGACAGGATGTTATACGAGCAGTACTTC; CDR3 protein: CASSTSGDRMLYEQYF
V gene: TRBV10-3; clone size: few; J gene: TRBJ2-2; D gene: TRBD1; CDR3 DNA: TGTGCCATCAGTCAAACAGGGGTCCCCTCCGGGGAGCTGTTTTTT; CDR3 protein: CAISQTGVPSGELFF
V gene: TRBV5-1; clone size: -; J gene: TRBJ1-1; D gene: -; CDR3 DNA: TGCGCCAGCAGCCTACCTTGGGGGGCGGGGGGCACTGAAGCTTTCTTT; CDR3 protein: CASSLPWGAGGTEAFF
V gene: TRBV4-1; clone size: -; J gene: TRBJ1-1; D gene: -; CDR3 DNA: TGCGCCAGCAGACTATCACCCATCAACACTGAAGCTTTCTTT; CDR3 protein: CASRLSPINTEAFF
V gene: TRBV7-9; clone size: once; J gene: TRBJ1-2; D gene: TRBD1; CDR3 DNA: TGTGCCAGCAGCAACTTACAGGGGGCTAACTATGGCTACACCTTC; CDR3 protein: CASSNLQGANYGYTF
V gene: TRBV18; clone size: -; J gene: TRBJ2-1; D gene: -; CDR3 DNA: TGTGCCAGCTCACCACGGGCGGTGGGACTCATTGGTGAGCAGTTCTTC; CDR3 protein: CASSPRAVGLIGEQFF
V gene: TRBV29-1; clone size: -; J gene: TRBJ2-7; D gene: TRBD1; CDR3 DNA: TGCAGCGTTAGGGCAGGGGGCTCCTACGAGCAGTACTTC; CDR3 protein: CSVRAGGSYEQYF
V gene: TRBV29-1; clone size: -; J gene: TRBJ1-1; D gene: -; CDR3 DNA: TGCAGCGGTGGACAGATGAACACTGAAGCTTTCTTT; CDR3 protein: CSGGQMNTEAFF
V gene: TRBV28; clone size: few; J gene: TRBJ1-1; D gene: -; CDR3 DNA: TGTGCCAGCAGTTCCCATACTAACACTGAAGCTTTCTTT; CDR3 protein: CASSSHTNTEAFF
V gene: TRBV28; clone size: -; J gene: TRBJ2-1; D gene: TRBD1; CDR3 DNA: TGTGCCAGCAGTTCCGGGACAGGGGTCCGCAATGAGCAGTTCTTC; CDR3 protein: CASSSGTGVRNEQFF
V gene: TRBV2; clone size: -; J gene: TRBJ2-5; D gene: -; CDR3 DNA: TGTGCCAGCAGTGAATCAAACGGCCAGGGGGGGACCCAGTACTTC; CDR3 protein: CASSESNGQGGTQYF
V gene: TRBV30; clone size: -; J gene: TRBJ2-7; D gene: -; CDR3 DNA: TGTGCCTGGAGTGTTGAGGCAGGAGGGCGGAGGAGGTTC; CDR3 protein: CAWSVEAGGRRRF
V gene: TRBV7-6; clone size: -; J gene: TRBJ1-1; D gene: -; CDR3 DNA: TGTGCCAGCAGCCAGTTGCCCAGGGCGGACACTGAAGCTTTCTTT; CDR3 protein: CASSQLPRADTEAFF
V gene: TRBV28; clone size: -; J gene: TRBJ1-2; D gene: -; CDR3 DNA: TGTGCCAGCAGTCCCAGTACTGGCTACACCTTC; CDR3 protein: CASSPSTGYTF
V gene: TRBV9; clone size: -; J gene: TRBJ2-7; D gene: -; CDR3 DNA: TGTGCCAGCAGCCCGCAGGGTTATGGCGAGCAGTACTTC; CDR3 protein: CASSPQGYGEQYF
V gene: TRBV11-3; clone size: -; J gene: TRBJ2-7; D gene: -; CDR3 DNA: TGTGCCAGCAGCGCTGGGTCGAGAGGCGTCGAGCAGTACTTC; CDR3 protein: CASSAGSRGVEQYF
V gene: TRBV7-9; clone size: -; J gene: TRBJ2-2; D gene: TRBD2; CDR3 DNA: TGTGCCAGCAGCTTAGGCTCACTAGCGGCCGGGGAGCTGTTTTTT; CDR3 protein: CASSLGSLAAGELFF
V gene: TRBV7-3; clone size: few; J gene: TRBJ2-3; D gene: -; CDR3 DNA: TGTGCCAGCAGCTTAAATAGCATTGATACGCAGTATTTT; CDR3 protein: CASSLNSIDTQYF
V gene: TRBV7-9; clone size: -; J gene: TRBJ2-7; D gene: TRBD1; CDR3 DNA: TGTGCCAGCAGCTTACAGGGGGTATCGTACGAGCAGTACTTC; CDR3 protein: CASSLQGVSYEQYF
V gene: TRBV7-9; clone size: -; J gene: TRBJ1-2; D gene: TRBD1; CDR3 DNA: TGTGCCAGCAGCTTTGGGGGGACAGGGGGAATTGAGGGCTACACCTTC; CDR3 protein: CASSFGGTGGIEGYTF
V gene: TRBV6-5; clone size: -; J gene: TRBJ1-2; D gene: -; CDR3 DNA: TGTGCCAGCAGTCTAGGAAGGTCTCGGGGCTATGGCTACACCTTC; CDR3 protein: CASSLGRSRGYGYTF
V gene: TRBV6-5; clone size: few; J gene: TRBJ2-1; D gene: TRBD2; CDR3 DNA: TGTGCCAGCAGTTACATCGGGACTAGCTGGAATGAGCAGTTCTTC; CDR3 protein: CASSYIGTSWNEQFF